This T cell receptor beta chain was documented in a study of blood T cell repertoires in COVID-19. Germline V gene data show CDR1 as MNHEY and CDR2 as SVGEGT. The length of the CDR3 is 15 residues. V was shortened by 5 bases and J by 0 bases, with 11 bases between the two germline ends. Sequenced by immunoSEQ multiplex PCR; TCRdb stores in-frame clones only, minus some. The table records a few hundred thousand clones, around 90% of them present only once. The TCR was taken from a woman in her 30s with COVID-19, enrolled during active disease. The sequencing sample was made of peripheral blood. The genes are TRBV6-2 or TRBV6-3 and TRBJ1-5; D may be TRBD1 (6 bases). In DNA, the CDR3 is TGTGCCAGCAGTCGGGACATACTTAGCAATCAGCCCCAGCATTTT. Its translation is CASSRDILSNQPQHF.